This T cell receptor (beta chain) was obtained from a study of T cell responses to AZD1222 COVID-19 vaccine. The assay was immunoSEQ multiplex PCR, and TCRdb's table has in-frame clones only and misses some. The table shows 120,000 to 150,000 clones, with 82% occurring only once. CDR1 is GTSNPN, CDR2 SVGIG, per germline (reference sequence). The CDR3 is made up of 12 amino acids. V shed 4 bases, J shed 14 bases, and the junction held 11 bases outside the gene matches. The sequenced sample was peripheral blood, obtained on day 0 of MenACWY control vaccination. This rearrangement joins TRBV30 to TRBJ1-2; 9 bases are a match to TRBD1. The clonotype was recovered from an adult in good health. CDR3 amino acids: CAWTLGPGTGTF. The CDR3 coding sequence is TGTGCCTGGACCCTAGGCCCCGGGACAGGGACCTTC.